The rows below give T cell receptor beta chains drawn from one sample of a study of OX40 agonist ivuxolimab in advanced cancers. Generated by immunoSEQ multiplex PCR, the TCRdb table keeps only in-frame clones and is missing some. The table records under 80,000 clones, 85% of them present only once. The sample consisted of CD4+ or CD8+ T cells sorted from blood, taken in a trial of the OX40 agonist ivuxolimab. These receptors came from an adult with an advanced solid tumor such as melanoma, head and neck, liver or kidney cancer. The CDR3 runs from the conserved cysteine through the conserved F or W. A D gene is named only where the DNA matches it firmly. For some rows the clone size is stated as once, few or many, or as a class when expanded; others skip it.

>TRBV2|TRBJ2-2|15|-|TRBD1
TGTGCCAGCAGTCCCCGACAGGGGAACACCGGGGAGCTGTTTTTT
CASSPRQGNTGELFF
>TRBV19|TRBJ2-5|14|-|TRBD1
TGTGCCAGTAGTGCGACAGGGTTTGGAGAGACCCAGTACTTC
CASSATGFGETQYF
>TRBV10-1|TRBJ2-7|13|-|-
TGCGCCACCCCTCGGGGGCCCGCCTACGAGCAGTACTTC
CATPRGPAYEQYF
>TRBV19|TRBJ2-5|10|-|-
TGTGCCACCTACCAAGAGACCCAGTACTTC
CATYQETQYF
>TRBV11-2|TRBJ2-3|16|-|-
TGTGCCAGCAGCTTAGGGGCAGGGCCTCGCACAGATACGCAGTATTTT
CASSLGAGPRTDTQYF
>TRBV7-9|TRBJ2-5|16|-|-
TGTGCCAGCAGCTTAGGGGGCCTATCGGCCCAAGAGACCCAGTACTTC
CASSLGGLSAQETQYF
>TRBV7-9|TRBJ1-2|13|-|-
TGTGCCAGCAATTCAATGGGGGATTTGAGCTACACCTTC
CASNSMGDLSYTF
>TRBV6-5|TRBJ1-5|14|-|TRBD1
TGTGCCAGCAGCCGACAGGGAGGCAATCAGCCCCAGCATTTT
CASSRQGGNQPQHF
>TRBV5-4|TRBJ1-2|15|-|-
TGTGCCAGCAGCCAAGGTTTAGGCAGGGTGTTCGGCTACACCTTC
CASSQGLGRVFGYTF
>TRBV2|TRBJ2-7|12|-|-
TGTGCCAGCAGTCCACAGGGAGGCGAGCAGTACTTC
CASSPQGGEQYF
>TRBV7-9|TRBJ2-7|13|-|-
TGTGCCAGCAGCCTAGTGGGGGGGCACGAGCAGTACTTC
CASSLVGGHEQYF
>TRBV19|TRBJ1-2|16|-|-
TGTGCCAGTAGTATAGGGGCCAAGAGAAGGGGGTATGGCTACACCTTC
CASSIGAKRRGYGYTF
>TRBV5-1|TRBJ2-7|14|once|-
TGCGCCAGCAGCTTTACGGGGCCCTCCTACGAGCAGTACTTC
CASSFTGPSYEQYF
>TRBV7-8|TRBJ2-3|15|few|-
TGTGCCAGCAGCCCGGGACGCCGGACCACAGATACGCAGTATTTT
CASSPGRRTTDTQYF
>TRBV28|TRBJ2-5|12|-|-
TGTGCCAGCAGTTTGAAGGGGGAGACCCAGTACTTC
CASSLKGETQYF
>TRBV28|TRBJ1-4|14|-|-
TGTGCCAGCAGGTCGGGGGGAGAGGTTGAAAAACTGTTTTTT
CASRSGGEVEKLFF
>TRBV5-4|TRBJ1-2|16|-|-
TGTGCCAGCAGCGGGAGACTCGGGACGGACCCCTATGGCTACACCTTC
CASSGRLGTDPYGYTF
>TRBV30|TRBJ1-5|15|-|-
TGTGCCTGGAGTGTCATCGGGGGAGGGGATCAGCCCCAGCATTTT
CAWSVIGGGDQPQHF
>TRBV2|TRBJ1-2|14|once|-
TGTGCCAGCAGAGAAGGGTCCCTCTACTATGGCTACACCTTC
CASREGSLYYGYTF
>TRBV19|TRBJ1-1|15|-|TRBD1
TGTGCCAGTCGCCCTCAGGGGGCTCCGGACACTGAAGCTTTCTTT
CASRPQGAPDTEAFF
>TRBV27|TRBJ2-5|17|-|TRBD2
TGTGCCAGCAGTCCGCGCGGTAGCGGGGGGGCTGTAGAGACCCAGTACTTC
CASSPRGSGGAVETQYF
>TRBV21-1|TRBJ2-5|15|-|-
TGTGCCAGCAGCAAACTGGCGGGGGTACGGGAGACCCAGTACTTC
CASSKLAGVRETQYF
>TRBV5-6|TRBJ1-2|14|-|TRBD1
TGTGCCAGCAGCGAAACAGGGGCCCCCTATGGCTACACCTTC
CASSETGAPYGYTF
>TRBV6-5|TRBJ1-2|13|-|-
TGTGCCAGCAGTTCGCAGGGGACCTATGGCTACACCTTC
CASSSQGTYGYTF
>TRBV7-2|TRBJ2-7|16|-|-
TGTGCCAGCAGCTTAGCCCGCTCCCGGGGGAATTACGAGCAGTACTTC
CASSLARSRGNYEQYF
>TRBV5-6|TRBJ1-5|14|-|-
TGTGCCAGCAGCTTGGGTCCGGGGTTTCAGCCCCAGCATTTT
CASSLGPGFQPQHF
>TRBV7-9|TRBJ1-6|14|-|-
TGTGCCAGCAGCTTGGACAGCCGAAATTCACCCCTCCACTTT
CASSLDSRNSPLHF
>TRBV6-4|TRBJ2-2|13|once|-
TGTGCCAGCAGTGAAGGGAACACCGGGGAGCTGTTTTTT
CASSEGNTGELFF
>TRBV19|TRBJ2-6|15|-|-
TGTGCCAGTAGTATGAACAGGCCCGGGGCCAACGTCCTGACTTTC
CASSMNRPGANVLTF
>TRBV7-2|TRBJ2-1|14|-|-
TGTGCCACCGCTGAACAAAACTCCTACAATGAGCAGTTCTTC
CATAEQNSYNEQFF
>TRBV10-1|TRBJ2-7|13|-|-
TGCGCCAGCAGTGAGAGGGGCCGGGGCCCTGCATACTTC
CASSERGRGPAYF
>TRBV10-1|TRBJ2-7|14|-|TRBD2
TGCGCCAGCAGCAGAGCGGGAGGGTTCAACGAGCAGTACTTC
CASSRAGGFNEQYF
>TRBV15|TRBJ2-5|14|-|-
TGTGCCACCAGCAGGGATACAGGAGGAGAGACCCAGTACTTC
CATSRDTGGETQYF
>TRBV7-9|TRBJ2-7|14|-|-
TGTGCCAGCAGCCTGGGAGGGGGGGTTAGAGAGCAGTACTTC
CASSLGGGVREQYF
>TRBV19|TRBJ2-3|15|once|-
TGTGCCAGTAGGCCCAAAGGCGGAGCTACAGATACGCAGTATTTT
CASRPKGGATDTQYF
>TRBV5-1|TRBJ2-2|14|-|-
TGCGCCAGCAGCCCGACCAATCGGGGCGGGGAGCTGTTTTTT
CASSPTNRGGELFF
>TRBV18|TRBJ1-2|15|-|-
TGTGCCAGCTCACCACCGGCAGGGATGGGTGCTGGCTACACCTTC
CASSPPAGMGAGYTF
>TRBV6-1|TRBJ2-4|17|-|TRBD1
TGTGCCAGCAGTGAACGCGGGGCACAGGGGGTCAAAAACATTCAGTACTTC
CASSERGAQGVKNIQYF
>TRBV20-1|TRBJ1-1|10|many|-
TGCAGTGCTCAGCAAGTGGTAGCTTTCTTT
CSAQQVVAFF
>TRBV10-2|TRBJ1-2|13|-|TRBD1
TGCGCCAGCATGGGGGGGACAGACTATGGCTACACCTTC
CASMGGTDYGYTF
>TRBV11-2|TRBJ2-2|17|-|TRBD2
TGTGCCAGCAGCTTAGCCCCGACTAGCGGGAGGGCCGGGGAGCTGTTTTTT
CASSLAPTSGRAGELFF
>TRBV18|TRBJ1-2|15|-|-
TGTGCCAGCTCACCGAACGGAGACACTAACTATGGCTACACCTTC
CASSPNGDTNYGYTF
>TRBV11-1|TRBJ1-1|14|-|-
TGTGCCAGCAGCCATGATGACAGAATAGCTGAAGCTTTCTTT
CASSHDDRIAEAFF
>TRBV5-5|TRBJ1-6|14|-|-
TGTGCCAGCAGCTTGGGCCAGATTAATTCACCCCTCCACTTT
CASSLGQINSPLHF
>TRBV19|TRBJ2-2|15|few|TRBD1
TGTGCCAGTAGTATCGGGACAGGGAACACCGGGGAGCTGTTTTTT
CASSIGTGNTGELFF
>TRBV5-6|TRBJ1-5|17|once|-
TGTGCCAGCAGCTTATTGGGGAGAACGGGGGGCAATCAGCCCCAGCATTTT
CASSLLGRTGGNQPQHF
>TRBV6-6|TRBJ1-1|15|-|TRBD1
TGTGCCAGCAGTTATCGACAGGGGCCGAACACTGAAGCTTTCTTT
CASSYRQGPNTEAFF
>TRBV6-5|TRBJ2-7|13|-|-
TGTGCCAGCAAGACTACAGGGTACCACGAGCAGTACTTC
CASKTTGYHEQYF
>TRBV19|TRBJ1-2|15|many|-
TGTGCCAGTAGTACAACAGGAAATGCGGTGTATGGCTACACCTTC
CASSTTGNAVYGYTF